This entry lists 4 T cell receptor delta chains sequenced from one sample in a study of DNA immune sequencing with unique molecular identifiers. A 32-plex genomic DNA assay used primers for all 8 TRDV and 4 TRDJ genes. Adapter PCR followed 3 to 4 barcoding PCR cycles that attached a 12-nucleotide UMI. TCRdb applied CATT to the multiplex PCR reads for clone calling. Among about 890 delta-chain clones listed, approximately 34% were seen once. Material for sequencing was gamma-delta T cells from PBMCs. These receptors were taken from a human donor in good health.

This clone is classed as large (0.1 to 1%). This chain connects TRDV2 to TRDJ1, with 11 bases matching TRDD3. Trimming removed 3 bases from V and 6 bases from J; junction bases left unmatched: 17. CDR3 length: 18 amino acids. Germline V gene lookup returns CDR1 GEAIGNYY and CDR2 EKD. CDR3 residues: CACDQLVIVGDTRHKLIF. For the CDR3, the DNA is TGTGCCTGTGACCAGCTCGTCATTGTGGGGGATACGCGACATAAACTCATCTTT.

This clone was found a few times. The J gene is TRDJ1, the V gene TRDV2; tentatively, D is TRDD2 (5 bases). In germline, CDR1 is GEAIGNYY, CDR2 EKD. The CDR3 runs to 21 residues. The ends were cut back, 0 bases at V and 1 base at J, with 29 bases in the middle. CDR3 coding DNA: TGTGCCTGTGACACCGTACTAAGACTCCCTACGTTTCAGGGGTCCACCGATAAACTCATCTTT. The encoded protein is CACDTVLRLPTFQGSTDKLIF.

This clone has more than one count but fewer than ten. A far larger clone lies a single base away; this is likely a read error. This CDR3 is also generated by other DNA sequences in the sample. The DNA for the CDR3 is TGTGCCTGCGACGGCCTGGGGGGCTCATACACCGATAAACTCATCTTT. It specifies CACDGLGGSYTDKLIF. The chain couples TRDV2 to TRDJ1; 7 bases line up with TRDD3. The germline V gene has CDR1 GEAIGNYY and CDR2 EKD. This CDR3 contains 16 residues. V trimming: 7 bases; J trimming: 0 bases; junction bases outside the gene matches: 13.

A word on this clone: This likely stems from a read error, as it lies one base from a far larger clone. The chain links TRDV1 to TRDJ1, with 12 positions matching TRDD3. The CDR3 is made up of 26 amino acids. The germline gives CDR1 TSWWSYY, CDR2 QGS. CDR3 sequence (DNA): TGTGCTCTTGGGCATGGAGAGTGCCTTCTTCTGCTAGCTACTGGGGGATACAAATTCTCCACCGAAAAACTCATCTTT. Encoded protein: CALGHGECLLLLATGGYKFSTEKLIF.